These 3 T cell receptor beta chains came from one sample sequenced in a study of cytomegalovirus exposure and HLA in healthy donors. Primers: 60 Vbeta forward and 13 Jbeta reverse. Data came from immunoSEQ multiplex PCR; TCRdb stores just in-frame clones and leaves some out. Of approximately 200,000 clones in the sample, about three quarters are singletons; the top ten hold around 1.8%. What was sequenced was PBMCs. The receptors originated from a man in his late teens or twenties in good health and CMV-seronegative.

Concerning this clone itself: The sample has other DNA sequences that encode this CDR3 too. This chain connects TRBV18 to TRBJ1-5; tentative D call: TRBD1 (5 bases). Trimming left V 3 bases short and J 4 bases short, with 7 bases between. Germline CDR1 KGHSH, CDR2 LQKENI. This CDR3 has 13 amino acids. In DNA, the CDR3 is TGTGCCAGCTCACCGGAGGGGAATCAGCCCCAGCATTTT. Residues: CASSPEGNQPQHF. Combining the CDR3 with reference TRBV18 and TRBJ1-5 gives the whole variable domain NAGVMQNPRHLVRRRGQEARLRCSPMKGHSHVYWYRQLPEEGLKFMVYLQKENIIDESGMPKERFSAEFPKEGPSILRIQQVVRGDSAAYFCASSPEGNQPQHFGDGTRLSIL.

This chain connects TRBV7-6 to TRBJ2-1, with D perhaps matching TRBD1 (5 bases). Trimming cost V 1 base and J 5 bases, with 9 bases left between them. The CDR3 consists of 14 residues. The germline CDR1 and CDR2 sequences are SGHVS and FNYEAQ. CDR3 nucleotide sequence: TGTGCCAGCAGCTTAGTAGTCAGGGACAATGAGCAGTTCTTC. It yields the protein CASSLVVRDNEQFF.

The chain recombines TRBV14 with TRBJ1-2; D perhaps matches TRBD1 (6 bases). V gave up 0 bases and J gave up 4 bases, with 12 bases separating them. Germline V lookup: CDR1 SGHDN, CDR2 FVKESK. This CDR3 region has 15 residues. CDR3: CASSQDEGGSYGYTF. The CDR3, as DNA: TGTGCCAGCAGCCAAGATGAGGGGGGGTCCTATGGCTACACCTTC.